This T cell receptor beta chain was sequenced in a study of blood T cell repertoires in COVID-19. Study-wide context: Sources were T cells, B-cell-depleted T cells, or PBMCs; the material itself was cDNA or gDNA.

Clones were read by immunoSEQ multiplex PCR, and TCRdb kept only the in-frame ones, dropping some. The table includes 270,000 or so clones, approximately 83% detected once. Trimming took 3 bases from V and 5 from J; bases not matched to a gene: 8. Germline assignment: CDR1 DFQATT and CDR2 SNEGSKA (reference sequence). The CDR3 has 14 residues. The TCR was taken from a woman in her forties or fifties who had recovered from COVID-19. The source material was peripheral blood. This sequence joins TRBV20-1 and TRBJ1-2, with 8 bases matching TRBD1. This CDR3 reads CSASPGQGSYGYTF. The DNA for the CDR3 is TGCAGTGCTAGTCCTGGACAGGGTTCGTATGGCTACACCTTC.